This is a list of T cell receptor beta chains from one sample in a study of shared clonotypes between healthy human individuals. TCRdb's copy holds only in-frame clones and misses some; the assay was immunoSEQ multiplex PCR. This sample yields under 1,100,000 clones, of which approximately 72% are seen a single time; 1.4% belongs to the top ten. Sequencing was performed on memory CD4+ T cells sorted from blood. The receptors were sampled from a man aged 18 to 35 in good health. Each CDR3 is given with its conserved first and last residue. A D gene is named only where the DNA matches it firmly. The listing skips clone size in some rows; elsewhere it reads once, few, many or a size class.

TRBD1	TRBV6-5	-	TRBJ1-6	CASSYRQGPNSPLHF	TGTGCCAGCAGTTACCGACAGGGGCCCAATTCACCCCTCCACTTT
TRBD1	TRBV5-5	-	TRBJ2-6	CASSPGTGSSGANVLTF	TGTGCCAGCAGCCCCGGGACAGGCTCCTCTGGGGCCAACGTCCTGACTTTC
TRBD1	TRBV30	-	TRBJ1-2	CAWSGTGDGYTF	TGTGCCTGGTCCGGGACAGGGGATGGCTACACCTTC
-	TRBV27	few	TRBJ2-3	CASSLQADRGTDTQYF	TGTGCCAGCAGTCTACAGGCAGATCGGGGCACAGATACGCAGTATTTT
-	TRBV27	-	TRBJ1-2	CASSLSGQVAMGGYTF	TGTGCCAGCAGTTTATCGGGACAAGTAGCGATGGGCGGCTACACCTTC
TRBD2	TRBV29-1	-	TRBJ2-1	CSVEAGGARQFF	TGCAGCGTTGAAGCCGGGGGGGCCAGGCAGTTCTTC
TRBD2	TRBV10-3	-	TRBJ2-3	CAISGQRGGTDTQYF	TGTGCCATCAGTGGACAGCGGGGCGGCACAGATACGCAGTATTTT
-	TRBV7-2	-	TRBJ1-6	CASSLDGGPYNSPLHF	TGTGCCAGCAGCTTAGACGGGGGTCCCTATAATTCACCCCTCCACTTT
-	TRBV10-2	-	TRBJ2-7	CATEIGPSPREQYF	TGCGCCACGGAGATCGGGCCCTCCCCTCGCGAGCAGTACTTC
-	TRBV6-5	-	TRBJ2-2	CASRLSLTGTGELFF	TGTGCCAGCAGGTTATCTTTAACAGGGACCGGGGAGCTGTTTTTT
-	TRBV19	-	TRBJ2-2	CASLGISAGELFF	TGTGCCAGTCTAGGCATTTCGGCCGGGGAGCTGTTTTTT
TRBD1	TRBV2	many	TRBJ1-1	CAIRTGVNTEAFF	TGTGCCATCCGGACAGGGGTAAATACTGAAGCTTTCTTT
-	TRBV6-6	-	TRBJ2-7	CASSSPDTSSYEQYF	TGTGCCAGCAGTTCACCCGACACGAGCTCCTACGAGCAGTACTTC
-	TRBV20-1	-	TRBJ2-7	CSASATGHRYF	TGCAGTGCTAGCGCAACAGGCCATCGGTACTTC
-	TRBV6-5	-	TRBJ1-2	CASSSAGGESYGYTF	TGTGCCAGCAGTTCCGCGGGAGGGGAGAGCTATGGCTACACCTTC
-	TRBV6-6	-	TRBJ1-2	CASRGQSRGYTF	TGTGCCAGCAGGGGACAATCACGGGGCTACACCTTC
-	TRBV6-1	-	TRBJ1-2	CASVGGGSIQYGYTF	TGTGCCAGCGTCGGGGGGGGTTCCATACAATATGGCTACACCTTC
TRBD2	TRBV10-2	-	TRBJ2-7	CASSESWLADEQYF	TGCGCCAGCAGTGAGTCGTGGCTAGCGGACGAGCAGTACTTC
-	TRBV29-1	-	TRBJ1-2	CSVEQANNYGYTF	TGCAGCGTTGAACAGGCGAATAACTATGGCTACACCTTC
-	TRBV27	-	TRBJ2-7	CASSFAPGLEQYF	TGTGCCAGCAGTTTTGCGCCCGGCCTCGAGCAGTACTTC
-	TRBV28	-	TRBJ1-6	CASSFVDRRGSPLHF	TGTGCCAGCAGTTTTGTGGACAGAAGGGGTTCACCCCTCCACTTT
-	TRBV4-1	-	TRBJ1-1	CASSPPPGIEAFF	TGCGCCAGCAGCCCCCCCCCGGGCATTGAAGCTTTCTTT
-	TRBV18	-	TRBJ2-2	CASSTTLNEELFF	TGTGCCAGCTCAACCACACTTAATGAGGAGCTGTTTTTT
-	TRBV6-5	once	TRBJ1-5	CASGLGVGNQPQHF	TGTGCCAGCGGCTTAGGCGTGGGGAATCAGCCCCAGCATTTT
-	TRBV28	-	TRBJ1-1	CASEKLQVNTEAFF	TGTGCCAGCGAAAAATTACAGGTGAACACTGAAGCTTTCTTT
TRBD2	TRBV5-4	-	TRBJ2-3	CASSRGGPDTQYF	TGTGCCAGCAGCCGGGGGGGGCCTGATACGCAGTATTTT
-	TRBV10-3	once	TRBJ1-1	CAISEGGGATEAFF	TGTGCCATCAGTGAGGGAGGGGGGGCCACTGAAGCTTTCTTT
TRBD1	TRBV6-5	many	TRBJ1-2	CASSPTGGGYTF	TGTGCCAGCAGTCCCACAGGGGGTGGCTACACCTTC
-	TRBV5-8	-	TRBJ2-3	CASSLDLFEADTQYF	TGTGCCAGCAGCTTGGATCTTTTCGAGGCAGATACGCAGTATTTT
-	TRBV12-2	-	TRBJ2-5	CASRLVRLGETQYF	TGTGCAAGTCGCTTAGTGAGGCTAGGAGAGACCCAGTACTTC
-	TRBV7-2	-	TRBJ1-3	CASSLRGSSSGNTIYF	TGTGCCAGCAGCTTACGTGGCAGTAGCTCTGGAAACACCATATATTTT
TRBD2	TRBV19	few	TRBJ2-7	CASSMGLAGGTYEQYF	TGTGCCAGTAGTATGGGACTAGCGGGAGGTACCTACGAGCAGTACTTC
TRBD2	TRBV4-1	-	TRBJ2-3	CASSQGGLAVTDTQYF	TGCGCCAGCAGCCAAGGAGGGCTAGCGGTCACAGATACGCAGTATTTT
TRBD1	TRBV7-2	-	TRBJ1-1	CASSLTGGNTEAFF	TGTGCCAGCAGCTTAACAGGGGGGAACACTGAAGCTTTCTTT
TRBD1	TRBV5-4	-	TRBJ1-6	CASSEGQGRNSPLHF	TGTGCCAGCAGCGAAGGACAGGGTCGCAATTCACCCCTCCACTTT
TRBD1	TRBV19	-	TRBJ1-5	CASSAGTGGSGSQHF	TGTGCCAGTAGTGCAGGGACAGGGGGCTCAGGTTCCCAGCATTTT
-	TRBV30	-	TRBJ2-7	CAWSVRPGLHEQYF	TGTGCCTGGAGTGTACGGCCGGGTCTCCACGAGCAGTACTTC